This TCR beta chain was captured in a study of Ad26.COV2.S vaccination and SARS-CoV-2 variants. There are 12 residues in the CDR3. Deletions cut 3 bases from V and 3 bases from J, with 8 bases between. Germline values: CDR1 DFQATT, CDR2 SNEGSKA (reference sequence). Study-level findings and limits: Considerable breadth of spike-specific CD8+ and CD4+ T cell responses has reportedly been documented following vaccination. Placebo recipients trailed vaccine recipients in spike-specific TCR breadth.

This clone was seen only once. Antigen unknown. The data were produced by immunoSEQ multiplex PCR, yet TCRdb's version contains in-frame clones alone and is incomplete. This table has about 400,000 clones, roughly nine tenths appearing once. Sample treatment: about 20 received Ad26.COV2.S at low or high dose, single or two shots; about 5 received placebo; per-sample allocation not given. Material that was analyzed had been drawn on day 63 after the first vaccine or placebo injection. In Boston, an adult donor aged 18-55 years took part. An Ad26 vector was used to express Wuhan-strain SARS-CoV-2 spike as the vaccine.

This specimen consisted of peripheral blood, obtained in a trial of Ad26.COV2.S vaccine versus placebo. The clonotype originates from a person aged 18 to 65 who received the Ad26.COV2.S COVID-19 vaccine or a placebo. The V gene is TRBV20-1, the J gene TRBJ2-5, with D possibly being TRBD1 or TRBD2 (5 bases each). For the CDR3, the DNA is TGCAGTGCTAGTCGGGACGAAGAGACCCAGTACTTC. Its translation is CSASRDEETQYF.